The 30 T cell receptor beta chains presented below share a single source sample, sequenced in a study of CD8 T cells in Susac syndrome. Random hexamers were used to reverse transcribe the RNA input (about 0.5 to 1 ug). Each CDR3 protein gets one entry after TCRdb re-called the immunoSEQ multiplex PCR reads with MiXCR. The profile shows roughly 330,000 distinct CDR3 sequences, about 92% of them singletons. Sequencing was performed on CD4+ T cells from PBMCs. These TCRs come from a human donor with multiple sclerosis.

The V gene is TRBV29-1, the J gene TRBJ2-2, with a possible D match to TRBD2 (6 bases). Germline V gives CDR1 SQVTM, CDR2 ANQGSEA. The CDR3 runs 12 residues. The V end was cut by 6 bases, the J end by 8 bases, with 13 bases between. CDR3 nucleotides: TGCAGCGTGAACTCGGGAGCTGGGGAGCTGTTTTTT. It yields the protein CSVNSGAGELFF.

This clonotype was counted a few times. The J gene is TRBJ2-1, the V gene TRBV11-3; tentatively, D is TRBD1 (5 bases). V was pared by 1 base and J by 6 bases, with 7 bases between. Per germline, CDR1 SGHNT and CDR2 YENEEA. This CDR3 has 13 residues. This chain's CDR3 is CASSLARVNEQFF. CDR3 bases: TGTGCCAGCAGCTTAGCCAGGGTCAATGAGCAGTTCTTC.

V gene TRBV6-6 combines with J gene TRBJ2-5, with D unclear. The V end lost 0 bases, the J end lost 1 base, and 9 bases lay between the germline ends. The CDR3 spans 15 residues. Germline V gives CDR1 MNHNY, CDR2 SVGAGI (reference sequence). CDR3 nucleotide sequence: TGTGCCAGCAGTTACTCGAGCCGGACCCAAGAGACCCAGTACTTC. Protein sequence: CASSYSSRTQETQYF.

The chain combines TRBV6-6 with TRBJ2-7; no clear D. Trimming cost V 2 bases and J 0 bases, with 8 bases left between them. Germline CDR1 MNHNY, CDR2 SVGAGI (reference sequence). This CDR3 spans 14 amino acids. CDR3 sequence reads: CASSYVGYSYEQYF. The CDR3 bases are TGTGCCAGCAGTTACGTCGGCTACTCCTACGAGCAGTACTTC.

V gene TRBV7-9 combines with J gene TRBJ2-2, with D unclear. Germline-derived CDR1 and CDR2 are SEHNR and FQNEAQ (reference sequence). CDR3 length: 15 residues. Trimming took 3 bases from V and 4 from J, leaving 12 bases between them. CDR3 loop: CASSFPRTSTGELFF. Written as DNA, the CDR3 is TGTGCCAGCAGCTTTCCACGAACTTCCACCGGGGAGCTGTTTTTT.

This clonotype has just one count. The chain employs TRBV7-2 and TRBJ2-1; 11 nucleotides line up with TRBD2. After removal of 5 bases from V and 2 bases from J, the junction contained 11 bases not matched to a gene. Germline CDR1 reads SGHTA; CDR2 reads FQGNSA. This CDR3 contains 18 residues. The CDR3 DNA is TGTGCCAGCAGCCCGGCCCTACTAGCGGGAGCCCCCTACAATGAGCAGTTCTTC. Its translation: CASSPALLAGAPYNEQFF. Full variable domain (outside the CDR3, taken from reference TRBV7-2 and TRBJ2-1): GAGVSQSPSNKVTEKGKDVELRCDPISGHTALYWYRQSLGQGLEFLIYFQGNSAPDKSGLPSDRFSAERTGGSVSTLTIQRTQQEDSAVYLCASSPALLAGAPYNEQFFGPGTRLTVL.

The chain employs TRBV5-5 and TRBJ1-2; TRBD1 is a possible D gene (6 bases). CDR1 and CDR2 from the germline V gene are SGHKS and YYEKEE (reference sequence). Between the trimmed V and J ends, which lost 4 bases and 5 bases, there was a span of 18 bases. This CDR3 is 15 amino acids long. This chain's CDR3 is CASSRGQPGAYGYTF. The CDR3 DNA follows: TGTGCCAGCAGCCGCGGACAGCCAGGGGCTTATGGCTACACCTTC.

The table lists this clonotype with a few counts. The chain is built from TRBV7-2 and TRBJ1-1, with 10 bases matching TRBD1. The length of the CDR3 is 15 residues. V trimming: 0 bases; J trimming: 11 bases; junction bases outside the gene matches: 9. CDR1 SGHTA and CDR2 FQGNSA come from the germline V gene. The CDR3 region is CASSLALQGQGFAFF. The CDR3 DNA sequence: TGTGCCAGCAGCTTAGCCCTTCAGGGACAGGGGTTCGCTTTCTTT.

V gene TRBV7-9 combines with J gene TRBJ2-4, with D possibly matching TRBD2 (6 bases). Deletions cut 7 bases from V and 5 bases from J, with 21 bases between. The CDR3 loop spans 16 amino acids. Germline-derived CDR1 and CDR2 are SEHNR and FQNEAQ (reference sequence). The CDR3 nucleotides are TGTGCCAGCACCATTCCGGGCGGTAGCGGAGAAAACATTCAGTACTTC. Its translation is CASTIPGGSGENIQYF.

J is TRBJ2-7 and V is TRBV11-2; 8 nucleotides align to TRBD1. The germline CDR1 and CDR2 sequences are SGHAT and FQNNGV. The V gene end was trimmed by 2 bases and the J gene end by 0 bases; junction bases not matched to a gene: 6. The CDR3 length is 16 residues. The CDR3 region has the DNA TGTGCCAGCAGCTTACTTGGACAGGGTAGCTCCTACGAGCAGTACTTC. It translates to CASSLLGQGSSYEQYF.

The chain has TRBV6-4 and TRBJ1-1; perhaps TRBD1 as D (5 bases). V lost 3 bases to trimming and J lost 1 base, with 6 bases between them. Germline V gene data show CDR1 as MRHNA and CDR2 as SNTAGT. CDR3 length: 13 amino acids. The chain's CDR3 is CASSDGANTEAFF. The CDR3 DNA follows: TGTGCCAGCAGTGATGGGGCGAACACTGAAGCTTTCTTT.

This clonotype turned up a few times. This chain's CDR3 is CASSQRLAGETQYF. The CDR3 DNA is TGTGCCAGCAGCCAACGACTAGCGGGAGAGACCCAGTACTTC. This sequence joins TRBV3-1 and TRBJ2-5; 10 bases line up with TRBD2. Germline V gene data show CDR1 as LGHDT and CDR2 as YNNKEL (reference sequence). V lost 2 bases and J lost 4; bases outside the gene matches: 1. The CDR3 is made up of 14 amino acids.

The J gene is TRBJ2-3, the V gene TRBV2; D unresolved. This CDR3 is 17 amino acids long. V was cut by 6 bases and J by 0 bases, with 19 bases left in between. CDR1 is SNHLY, CDR2 FYNNEI, per germline. The CDR3: CASSATGFLTSTDTQYF. Here the CDR3 DNA reads TGTGCCAGCAGCGCCACCGGGTTCCTCACTAGCACAGATACGCAGTATTTT.

This clonotype was observed a single time. The rearrangement uses TRBV7-9 and TRBJ1-5, with TRBD1 as a possible D gene (6 bases). Trimming cost V 5 bases and J 2 bases, with 13 bases left between them. CDR3 length: 15 residues. Germline lookup yields CDR1 SEHNR and CDR2 FQNEAQ (reference sequence). The CDR3 sequence is CASSEPGAGNQPQHF. The DNA of the CDR3 is TGTGCCAGCAGCGAGCCGGGGGCGGGCAATCAGCCCCAGCATTTT.

The chain is built from TRBV3-1 and TRBJ1-2, with no clear D. This CDR3 has 12 amino acids. Deletions cut 2 bases from V and 4 bases from J, with 5 bases between. From germline, CDR1 is LGHDT and CDR2 YNNKEL (reference sequence). CDR3 sequence (DNA): TGTGCCAGCAGCCAACGGCGCTATGGCTACACCTTC. It codes for CASSQRRYGYTF. Variable domain in full (rest from reference TRBV3-1 and TRBJ1-2): DTAVSQTPKYLVTQMGNDKSIKCEQNLGHDTMYWYKQDSKKFLKIMFSYNNKELIINETVPNRFSPKSPDKAHLNLHINSLELGDSAVYFCASSQRRYGYTFGSGTRLTVV.

This clonotype came up once. This chain joins TRBV19 and TRBJ2-5; D not resolved. The CDR3 consists of 13 residues. Germline V gives CDR1 LNHDA, CDR2 SQIVND (reference sequence). The ends were cut back, 8 bases at V and 5 bases at J, with 15 bases in the middle. Here the CDR3 reads CASGLQVDETQYF. CDR3 sequence (DNA): TGTGCCAGTGGGCTACAAGTGGATGAGACCCAGTACTTC. The full variable domain, with the rest looked up from reference TRBV19 and TRBJ2-5, is DGGITQSPKYLFRKEGQNVTLSCEQNLNHDAMYWYRQDPGQGLRLIYYSQIVNDFQKGDIAEGYSVSREKKESFPLTVTSAQKNPTAFYLCASGLQVDETQYFGPGTRLLVL.

The genes are TRBV20-1 and TRBJ2-2; a weak D match, TRBD2 (5 bases). The ends were cut back, 5 bases at V and 0 bases at J, with 13 bases in the middle. CDR1 is DFQATT, CDR2 SNEGSKA, per germline (reference sequence). This CDR3 comprises 15 residues. The CDR3 coding sequence is TGCAGTGCTCAGCGGACGGCCGCGAACACCGGGGAGCTGTTTTTT. This encodes CSAQRTAANTGELFF.

J is TRBJ2-5 and V is TRBV5-4; 8 positions agree with TRBD1. This CDR3 is built from 15 residues. Unmatched junction bases numbered 10, after V lost 4 bases and J lost 5 bases. The V gene's germline CDR1 is SGHNT and CDR2 YYREEE (reference sequence). The DNA for the CDR3 is TGTGCCAGCAGCCCCAGGGACAGGCTGGGGGAGACCCAGTACTTC. Its protein is CASSPRDRLGETQYF. Drawing the rest from reference TRBV5-4 and TRBJ2-5, the complete variable domain is ETGVTQSPTHLIKTRGQQVTLRCSSQSGHNTVSWYQQALGQGPQFIFQYYREEENGRGNFPPRFSGLQFPNYSSELNVNALELDDSALYLCASSPRDRLGETQYFGPGTRLLVL.

The chain is built from TRBV30 and TRBJ2-1, with D hard to call. V was pared by 0 bases and J by 12 bases, with 12 bases between. CDR3 length: 12 amino acids. From germline, CDR1 is GTSNPN and CDR2 SVGIG (reference sequence). The CDR3 loop is CAWSVHRTGQFF. CDR3 coding DNA: TGTGCCTGGAGTGTACACCGAACTGGGCAGTTCTTC.

CDR3 DNA sequence: TGTGCCAGCAGCTTAGTGGGGGGCGTGGGTCAGCCCCAGCATTTT. Translating it yields CASSLVGGVGQPQHF. The J gene is TRBJ1-5, the V gene TRBV7-2, with D possibly TRBD1 on 6 matching bases. CDR1 and CDR2 (germline): SGHTA, FQGNSA. Trimming left V 1 base short and J 6 bases short, with 13 bases between. This CDR3 has 15 amino acids.

The rearrangement uses TRBV12-3 or TRBV12-4 and TRBJ2-1, with no clear D. The CDR3 length is 13 residues. V was cut by 2 bases and J by 9 bases, with 11 bases left in between. CDR3 sequence (DNA): TGTGCCAGCAGTTTACCCGTAGGGCCTGAGCAGTTCTTC. Amino acid sequence: CASSLPVGPEQFF.

The rearrangement links TRBV5-1 to TRBJ2-7; 8 bases align to TRBD1. The germline V gene encodes CDR1 SGHRS and CDR2 YFSETQ. The ends lost 5 bases at V and 3 bases at J; junction bases unmatched: 4. This CDR3 contains 13 residues. CDR3 loop: CASRGTGRYEQYF. The CDR3 region has the DNA TGCGCCAGCAGAGGGACAGGACGCTACGAGCAGTACTTC.

V and J are TRBV7-2 and TRBJ2-1, with D perhaps matching TRBD1 or TRBD2 (5 bases each). Germline V gene sequence: CDR1 SGHTA, CDR2 FQGNSA. The CDR3 length is 15 residues. The V end lost 1 base, the J end lost 7 bases, and 14 bases lay between the germline ends. The DNA of the CDR3 is TGTGCCAGCAGCTTAGGCAGGGAGAGGCCAAATGAGCAGTTCTTC. Translated, it gives CASSLGRERPNEQFF.

The rearrangement joins TRBV20-1 to TRBJ1-2; D possibly corresponds to TRBD1 (6 bases). The CDR3 covers 14 residues. V was shortened by 2 bases and J by 4 bases, with 14 bases between the two germline ends. CDR1 and CDR2 (germline): DFQATT, SNEGSKA (reference sequence). The CDR3 DNA is TGCAGTGCTAGAAACGATCAGGGGATCTATGGCTACACCTTC. Its translation: CSARNDQGIYGYTF.

This clonotype was detected only a few times. This sequence joins TRBV30 and TRBJ2-7; D is uncertain. CDR1 GTSNPN and CDR2 SVGIG come from the germline V gene (reference sequence). Trimming left V 5 bases short and J 3 bases short, with 8 bases between. This CDR3 is built from 11 residues. CDR3 in amino acids: CAWGLSYEQYF. The DNA of the CDR3 is TGTGCCTGGGGATTGAGCTACGAGCAGTACTTC.

CDR3 nucleotide sequence: TGTGCCAGCTCACCGACGTCCGTGATAGATACGCAGTATTTT. Protein: CASSPTSVIDTQYF. J is TRBJ2-3 and V is TRBV18; D is unresolved. Looked up from germline, CDR1 is KGHSH and CDR2 is LQKENI. The CDR3 spans 14 residues. Trimming took 3 bases from V and 5 from J, leaving 12 bases between them.

The chain links TRBV18 to TRBJ1-2; 9 bases fit TRBD1. The germline V gene encodes CDR1 KGHSH and CDR2 LQKENI. The CDR3 is 15 amino acids. J was trimmed by 6 bases and V by 1 base; bases with no gene match: 6. CDR3 DNA sequence: TGTGCCAGCTCACCACGAGGGACAGGGATTCATGGCTACACCTTC. Protein: CASSPRGTGIHGYTF.

This clonotype appeared once. This sequence joins TRBV20-1 and TRBJ2-1, with TRBD2 identical over 8 bases. Germline lookup yields CDR1 DFQATT and CDR2 SNEGSKA (reference sequence). The CDR3 covers 13 residues. With V trimmed by 6 bases and J by 7 bases, 8 bases remained unmatched. The CDR3 region is CSADGGGWNEQFF. DNA of the CDR3: TGCAGTGCAGACGGGGGGGGGTGGAATGAGCAGTTCTTC.

The chain links TRBV7-9 to TRBJ1-4; 11 positions match TRBD1. Trimming at V came to 5 bases and at J to 0 bases, leaving 2 bases not matched to a gene. The CDR3 consists of 16 residues. Per germline, CDR1 SEHNR and CDR2 FQNEAQ (reference sequence). Here the CDR3 reads CASSRGQGATNEKLFF. DNA for the CDR3: TGTGCCAGCAGCCGGGGACAGGGGGCAACTAATGAAAAACTGTTTTTT.

V usage is TRBV29-1 and J usage is TRBJ1-1; D is possibly TRBD1 (5 bases). Trimming shortened V by 0 bases and J by 1 base, and 15 bases separated the two germline ends. Germline CDR1 SQVTM, CDR2 ANQGSEA. This CDR3 contains 16 residues. This CDR3 reads CSVEEGPRTTNTEAFF. CDR3 bases: TGCAGCGTTGAAGAGGGGCCGAGGACGACGAACACTGAAGCTTTCTTT.